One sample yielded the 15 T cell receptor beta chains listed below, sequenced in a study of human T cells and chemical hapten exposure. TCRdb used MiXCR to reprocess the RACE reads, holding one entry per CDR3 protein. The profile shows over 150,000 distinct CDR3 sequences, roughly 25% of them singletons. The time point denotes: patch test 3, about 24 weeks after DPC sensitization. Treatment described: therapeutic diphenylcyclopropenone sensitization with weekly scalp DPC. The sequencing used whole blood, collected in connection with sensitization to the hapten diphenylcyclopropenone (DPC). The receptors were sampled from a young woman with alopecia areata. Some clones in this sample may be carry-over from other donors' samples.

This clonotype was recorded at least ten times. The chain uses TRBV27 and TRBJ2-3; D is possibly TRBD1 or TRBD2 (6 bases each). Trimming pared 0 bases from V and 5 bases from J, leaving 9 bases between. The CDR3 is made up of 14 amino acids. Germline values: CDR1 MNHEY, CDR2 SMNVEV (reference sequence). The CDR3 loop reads CASSLSKGGDTQYF. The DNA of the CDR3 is TGTGCCAGCAGTTTATCGAAGGGGGGAGATACGCAGTATTTT.

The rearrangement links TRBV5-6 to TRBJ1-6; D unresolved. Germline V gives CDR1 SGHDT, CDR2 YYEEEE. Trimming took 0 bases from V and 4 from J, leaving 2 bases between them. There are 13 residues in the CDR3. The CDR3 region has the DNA TGTGCCAGCAGCTTGGGATATAATTCACCCCTCCACTTT. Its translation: CASSLGYNSPLHF.

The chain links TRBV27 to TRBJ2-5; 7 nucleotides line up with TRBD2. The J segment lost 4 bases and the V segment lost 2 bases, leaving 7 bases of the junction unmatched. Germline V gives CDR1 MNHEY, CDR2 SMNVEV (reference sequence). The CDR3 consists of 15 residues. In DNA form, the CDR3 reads TGTGCCAGCAGTTTAAGGTCTCTAGCGGCAGAGACCCAGTACTTC. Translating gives CASSLRSLAAETQYF.

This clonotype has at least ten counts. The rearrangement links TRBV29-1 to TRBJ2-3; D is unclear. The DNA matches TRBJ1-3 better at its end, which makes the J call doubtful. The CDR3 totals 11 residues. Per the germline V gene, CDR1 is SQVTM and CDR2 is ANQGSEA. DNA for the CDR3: TGCAGCGTTCTAGCGGGAGGGACCATATATTTT. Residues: CSVLAGGTIYF.

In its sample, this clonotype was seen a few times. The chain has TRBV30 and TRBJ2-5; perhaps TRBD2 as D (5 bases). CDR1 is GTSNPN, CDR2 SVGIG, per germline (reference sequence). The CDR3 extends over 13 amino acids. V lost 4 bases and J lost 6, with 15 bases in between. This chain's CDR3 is CAWNRGPLQTQYF. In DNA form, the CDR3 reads TGTGCCTGGAACCGGGGTCCGTTACAGACCCAGTACTTC.

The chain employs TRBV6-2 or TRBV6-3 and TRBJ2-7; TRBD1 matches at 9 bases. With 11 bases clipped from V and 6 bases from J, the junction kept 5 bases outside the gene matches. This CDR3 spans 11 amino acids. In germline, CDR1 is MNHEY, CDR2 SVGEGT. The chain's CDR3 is CAGPGQGEQYF. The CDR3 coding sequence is TGTGCCGGCCCGGGACAGGGCGAGCAGTACTTC.

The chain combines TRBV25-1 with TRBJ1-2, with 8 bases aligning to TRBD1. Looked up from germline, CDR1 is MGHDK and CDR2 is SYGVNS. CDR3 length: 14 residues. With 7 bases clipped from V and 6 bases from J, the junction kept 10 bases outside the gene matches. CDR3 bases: TGTGCCAGCATATCCTGGACAGGGCGGGATGGCTACACCTTC. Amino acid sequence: CASISWTGRDGYTF.

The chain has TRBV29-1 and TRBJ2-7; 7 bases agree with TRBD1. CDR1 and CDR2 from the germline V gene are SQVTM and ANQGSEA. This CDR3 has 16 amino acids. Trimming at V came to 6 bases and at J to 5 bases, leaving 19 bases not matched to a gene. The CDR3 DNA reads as TGCAGCGTCGAGACCCAGGGGGATGGGCTGGCCAACGAGCAGTACTTC. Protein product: CSVETQGDGLANEQYF.

CDR3 protein: CASSLEGQGSEKLFF. In DNA form, the CDR3 reads TGTGCCAGCAGCCTCGAGGGACAGGGTAGCGAAAAACTGTTTTTT. V usage is TRBV5-6 and J usage is TRBJ1-4, with TRBD1 matching over 9 bases. The J segment lost 8 bases and the V segment lost 4 bases, leaving 9 bases of the junction unmatched. Germline CDR1 SGHDT, CDR2 YYEEEE. The CDR3 length is 15 residues.

The CDR3 coding sequence is TGTGCCAGCAGCCAAGAGTATGAGCGCAATCAGCCCCAGCATTTT. Translation: CASSQEYERNQPQHF. This rearrangement joins TRBV4-2 to TRBJ1-5; D not resolved. Between the trimmed V and J ends, which lost 0 bases and 2 bases, there was a span of 8 bases. CDR3 length: 15 amino acids. Germline CDR1 is LGHNA and CDR2 is YNFKEQ.

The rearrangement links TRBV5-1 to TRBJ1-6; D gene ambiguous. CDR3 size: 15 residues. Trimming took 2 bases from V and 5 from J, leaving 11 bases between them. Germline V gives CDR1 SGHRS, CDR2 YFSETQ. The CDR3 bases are TGCGCCAGCAGCTTAACCCCTGCGGATAATTCACCCCTCCACTTT. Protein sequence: CASSLTPADNSPLHF.

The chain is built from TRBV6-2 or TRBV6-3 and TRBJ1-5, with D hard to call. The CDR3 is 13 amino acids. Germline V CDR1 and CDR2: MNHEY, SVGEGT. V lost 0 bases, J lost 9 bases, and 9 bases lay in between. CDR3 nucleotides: TGTGCCAGCAGTTACTCGATCCCCCGGCCCCAGCATTTT. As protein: CASSYSIPRPQHF.

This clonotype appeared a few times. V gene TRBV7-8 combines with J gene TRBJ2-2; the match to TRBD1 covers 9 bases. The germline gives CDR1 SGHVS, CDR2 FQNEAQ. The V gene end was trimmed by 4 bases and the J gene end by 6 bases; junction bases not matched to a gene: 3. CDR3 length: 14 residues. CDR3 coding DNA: TGTGCCAGCAGCTGGGACAGGGAGTCCGGGGAGCTGTTTTTT. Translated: CASSWDRESGELFF. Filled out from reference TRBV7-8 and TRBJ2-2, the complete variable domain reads GAGVSQSPRYKVAKRGQDVALRCDPISGHVSLFWYQQALGQGPEFLTYFQNEAQLDKSGLPSDRFFAERPEGSVSTLKIQRTQQEDSAVYLCASSWDRESGELFFGEGSRLTVL.

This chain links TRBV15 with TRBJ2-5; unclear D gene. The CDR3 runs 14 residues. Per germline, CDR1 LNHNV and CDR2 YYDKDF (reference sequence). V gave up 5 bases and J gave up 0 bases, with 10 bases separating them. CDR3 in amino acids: CATSGRSHQETQYF. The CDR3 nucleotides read TGTGCCACCAGCGGCAGGTCGCACCAAGAGACCCAGTACTTC. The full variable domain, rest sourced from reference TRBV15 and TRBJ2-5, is DAMVIQNPRYQVTQFGKPVTLSCSQTLNHNVMYWYQQKSSQAPKLLFHYYDKDFNNEADTPDNFQSRRPNTSFCFLDIRSPGLGDTAMYLCATSGRSHQETQYFGPGTRLLVL.

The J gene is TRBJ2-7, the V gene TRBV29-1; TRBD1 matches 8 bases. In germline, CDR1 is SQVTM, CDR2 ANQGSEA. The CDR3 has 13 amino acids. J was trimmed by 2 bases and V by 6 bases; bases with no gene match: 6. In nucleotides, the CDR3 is TGCAGCGTGACGGACAGGGCGACCTACGAGCAGTACTTC. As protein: CSVTDRATYEQYF.